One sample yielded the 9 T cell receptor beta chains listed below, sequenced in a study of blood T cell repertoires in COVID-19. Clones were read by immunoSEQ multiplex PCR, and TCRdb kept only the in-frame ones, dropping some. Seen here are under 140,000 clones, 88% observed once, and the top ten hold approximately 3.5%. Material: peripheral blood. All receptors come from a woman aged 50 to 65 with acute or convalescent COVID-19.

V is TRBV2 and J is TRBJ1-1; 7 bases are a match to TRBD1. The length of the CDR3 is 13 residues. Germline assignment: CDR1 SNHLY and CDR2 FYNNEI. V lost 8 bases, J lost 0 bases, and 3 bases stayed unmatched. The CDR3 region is CASGQEMNTEAFF. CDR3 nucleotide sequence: TGTGCCAGCGGACAGGAGATGAACACTGAAGCTTTCTTT.

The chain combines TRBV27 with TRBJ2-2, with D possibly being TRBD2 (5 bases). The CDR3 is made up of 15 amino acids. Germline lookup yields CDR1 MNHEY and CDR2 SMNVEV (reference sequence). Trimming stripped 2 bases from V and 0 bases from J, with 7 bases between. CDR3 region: CASSLERTNTGELFF. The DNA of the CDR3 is TGTGCCAGCAGTTTAGAGCGGACGAACACCGGGGAGCTGTTTTTT.

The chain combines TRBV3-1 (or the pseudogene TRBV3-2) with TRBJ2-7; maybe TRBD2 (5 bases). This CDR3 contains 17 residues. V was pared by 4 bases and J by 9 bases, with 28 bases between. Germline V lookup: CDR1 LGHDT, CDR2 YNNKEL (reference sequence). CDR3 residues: CASSPRGSAVQMIGQYF. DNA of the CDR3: TGTGCCAGCAGCCCCCGGGGTTCGGCGGTACAAATGATTGGGCAGTACTTC.

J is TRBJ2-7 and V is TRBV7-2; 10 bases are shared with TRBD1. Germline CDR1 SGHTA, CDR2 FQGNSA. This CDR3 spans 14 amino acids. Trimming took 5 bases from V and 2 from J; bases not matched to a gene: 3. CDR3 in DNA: TGTGCCAGCAGCCCCGGACAGGGGGCCTACGAGCAGTACTTC. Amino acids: CASSPGQGAYEQYF.

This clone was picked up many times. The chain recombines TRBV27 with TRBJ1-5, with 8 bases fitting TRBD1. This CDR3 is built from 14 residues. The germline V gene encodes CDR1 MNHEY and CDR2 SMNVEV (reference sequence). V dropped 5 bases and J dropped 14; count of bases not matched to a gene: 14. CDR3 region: CASSEYRGSASKHF. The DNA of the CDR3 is TGTGCCAGCAGTGAATACAGGGGGTCCGCATCAAAGCATTTT.

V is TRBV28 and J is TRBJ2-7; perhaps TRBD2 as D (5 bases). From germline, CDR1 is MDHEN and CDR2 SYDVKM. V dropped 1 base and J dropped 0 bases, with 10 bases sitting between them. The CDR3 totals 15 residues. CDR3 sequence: CASSLSRGLSYEQYF. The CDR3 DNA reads TGTGCCAGCAGTTTATCCCGAGGGCTCTCCTACGAGCAGTACTTC.

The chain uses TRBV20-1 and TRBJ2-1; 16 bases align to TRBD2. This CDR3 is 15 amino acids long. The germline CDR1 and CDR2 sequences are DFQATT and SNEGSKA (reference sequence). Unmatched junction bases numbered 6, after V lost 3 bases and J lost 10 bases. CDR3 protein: CSASPGLAGGGEQFF. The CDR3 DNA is TGCAGTGCTAGTCCGGGACTAGCGGGAGGGGGGGAGCAGTTCTTC.

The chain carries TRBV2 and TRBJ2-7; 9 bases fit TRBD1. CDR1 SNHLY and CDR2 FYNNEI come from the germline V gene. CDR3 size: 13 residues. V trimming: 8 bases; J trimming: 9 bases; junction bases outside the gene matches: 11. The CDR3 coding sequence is TGTGCCAGCGGGGGACAGGGTGGGGGCGTGCAGTACTTC. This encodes CASGGQGGGVQYF.

This CDR3 reads CASSLASGRNIQYF. The CDR3 DNA is TGTGCCAGCAGCTTAGCTAGCGGGAGAAACATTCAGTACTTC. V and J are TRBV7-9 and TRBJ2-4; 9 positions match TRBD2. This CDR3 has 14 residues. CDR1 and CDR2 (germline): SEHNR, FQNEAQ (reference sequence). After removal of 0 bases from V and 6 bases from J, the junction contained 0 bases not matched to a gene.